Each of the 6 T cell receptor beta chains below was sequenced from the same sample in a study of T cell changes during pregnancy in multiple sclerosis. Generated by immunoSEQ multiplex PCR, the TCRdb table keeps only in-frame clones and is missing some. The sample has under 100,000 clones; approximately 90% are singletons. The sequenced sample was peripheral blood, obtained in the first trimester of pregnancy. These receptors were collected from a female donor in good health, enrolled as a control in a pregnancy study.

The chain uses TRBV7-9 and TRBJ2-7, with 8 bases lining up with TRBD1. The germline V gene has CDR1 SEHNR and CDR2 FQNEAQ (reference sequence). The trim removed 0 bases at V and 6 bases at J, leaving 4 bases unmatched. The CDR3 has 14 residues. The CDR3 protein is CASSLAVGTGEQYF. As DNA, the CDR3 is TGTGCCAGCAGCTTAGCCGTTGGGACAGGCGAGCAGTACTTC.

The J gene is TRBJ2-1, the V gene TRBV7-3, with 7 nucleotides matching TRBD1. The length of the CDR3 is 13 residues. The germline V gene encodes CDR1 SGHTA and CDR2 FQGTGA. J lost 8 bases, V lost 2 bases, and 3 bases had no gene match. CDR3 bases: TGTGCCAGCAGCTTAGGACAGGCGGATGAGCAGTTCTTC. It codes for CASSLGQADEQFF.

This clone was seen a few times. The genes are TRBV19 and TRBJ1-6; maybe TRBD1 (5 bases). This CDR3 comprises 14 residues. V was clipped by 3 bases and J by 9 bases, with 12 bases between them. Germline CDR1 reads LNHDA; CDR2 reads SQIVND (reference sequence). Here the CDR3 reads CASSIPGGGSPLHF. The CDR3 DNA follows: TGTGCCAGTAGTATTCCCGGCGGGGGTTCACCCCTCCACTTT.

The rearrangement uses TRBV7-8 and TRBJ1-5, with 8 bases aligning to TRBD1. The CDR3 totals 17 residues. Germline CDR1 reads SGHVS; CDR2 reads FQNEAQ. With V trimmed by 1 base and J by 6 bases, 11 bases remained unmatched. The DNA of the CDR3 is TGTGCCAGCAGCTTAGTGCGTTTCCAGGGGGCTAGTCAGCCCCAGCATTTT. This gives the protein CASSLVRFQGASQPQHF.

The chain is built from TRBV9 and TRBJ2-1; a possible D gene is TRBD1 (6 bases). V lost 0 bases and J 5 bases, leaving 9 bases between the germline ends. In germline, CDR1 is SGDLS, CDR2 YYNGEE. CDR3 length: 14 amino acids. CDR3 sequence (DNA): TGTGCCAGCAGCGTAGCACGGACAGACAATGAGCAGTTCTTC. It yields the protein CASSVARTDNEQFF.

The J gene is TRBJ2-5, the V gene TRBV7-2; 11 nucleotides agree with TRBD2. The CDR3 totals 15 residues. Germline V gene sequence: CDR1 SGHTA, CDR2 FQGNSA. With 2 bases clipped from V and 4 bases from J, the junction kept 3 bases outside the gene matches. CDR3 bases: TGTGCCAGCAGCTTAAATAGCGGGGGGGGAGAGACCCAGTACTTC. Translated: CASSLNSGGGETQYF.